This record looks at one T cell receptor beta chain sequence and its context. What it binds is unknown. The data were obtained in a study of a mutant IDH1 vaccine in newly diagnosed glioma. V was shortened by 3 bases and J by 3 bases, with 15 bases between the two germline ends. Germline lookup yields CDR1 MGHRA and CDR2 YSYEKL. This CDR3 spans 16 amino acids. TCRdb keeps only in-frame clones here, not all; method: immunoSEQ multiplex PCR. The table includes around 33,000 clones, about 90% detected once. Time point noted: week 11, during vaccination. In the vaccine, a single dose held 300 ug of the mutant IDH1 20-mer peptide, along with topical imiquimod.

This clonotype was obtained from a man aged 18-30 years with glioma. The chain links TRBV4-1 to TRBJ1-3, with a weak D call TRBD1 (6 bases). Sequences were derived from PBMCs, sampled from a glioma patient whose treatment included an IDH1 peptide vaccine. CDR3 nucleotides: TGCGCCAGCAGCCACCCGGGGGGGCAAAGTGGAAACACCATATATTTT. Residues: CASSHPGGQSGNTIYF.